What follows are 20 T cell receptor beta chains derived from one specimen sequenced in a study of blood T cell repertoires in COVID-19 (TCRdb year 2020). Libraries were constructed by the immunoSEQ multiplex PCR assay. TCRdb took this table from immuneACCESS and kept in-frame rearrangements with V and J called. Such tables lack part of the clones; where checked against another copy, unresolved V genes explain under half of the gap, and the rest is unexplained. Present in this sample are roughly 250,000 clones, about 87% of which were seen just once. Over 2.5% of the sample rests with the top ten. The material sequenced was PBMCs or T cells enriched from blood (not recorded which). Receptor source: a woman aged 40-49 years who had been exposed to COVID-19.

The chain uses TRBV28 and TRBJ2-1; tentative D call: TRBD1 (6 bases). Germline V gives CDR1 MDHEN, CDR2 SYDVKM. V dropped 6 bases and J dropped 6 bases, with 12 bases sitting between them. The CDR3 is 13 amino acids. Written as DNA, the CDR3 is TGTGCCAGCAGACAGGGTATATCCAATGAGCAGTTCTTC. Protein product: CASRQGISNEQFF.

This clone was counted once. The V gene is TRBV27, the J gene TRBJ1-2; TRBD1 matches at 8 bases. Germline V lookup: CDR1 MNHEY, CDR2 SMNVEV (reference sequence). This CDR3 is built from 16 residues. V trimming: 6 bases; J trimming: 2 bases; junction bases outside the gene matches: 11. CDR3 residues: CASRTAGGAGNYGYTF. For the CDR3, the DNA is TGTGCCAGCAGGACTGCAGGGGGCGCAGGGAACTATGGCTACACCTTC.

A few counts support this clone. The genes are TRBV15 and TRBJ1-2; tentative D call: TRBD1 (6 bases). This CDR3 region has 15 residues. The ends were cut back, 4 bases at V and 6 bases at J, with 18 bases in the middle. In germline, CDR1 is LNHNV, CDR2 YYDKDF (reference sequence). The CDR3 is CATSTQGDLSHGYTF. In nucleotides, the CDR3 is TGTGCCACCAGCACACAGGGAGACCTCTCTCATGGCTACACCTTC.

The chain combines TRBV5-1 with TRBJ1-1; tentatively, D is TRBD1 (5 bases). The CDR3 loop spans 11 amino acids. CDR1 and CDR2 from the germline V gene are SGHRS and YFSETQ. Trimming stripped 4 bases from V and 6 bases from J, with 7 bases between. CDR3: CASSQGPEAFF. CDR3 DNA: TGCGCCAGCAGCCAGGGCCCTGAAGCTTTCTTT.

The gene calls are TRBV20-1 and TRBJ1-2; tentatively, D is TRBD1 (6 bases). Germline CDR1 DFQATT, CDR2 SNEGSKA (reference sequence). The CDR3 is 13 residues long. The V end lost 3 bases, the J end lost 3 bases, and 11 bases lay between the germline ends. The CDR3, as DNA: TGCAGTGCTAGTTATGGACAGCACTATGGCTACACCTTC. Protein product: CSASYGQHYGYTF.

The chain employs TRBV4-1 and TRBJ1-3; no definite D call. Trimming stripped 0 bases from V and 0 bases from J, with 6 bases between. The germline CDR1 and CDR2 sequences are MGHRA and YSYEKL. The CDR3 is 15 amino acids. CDR3 residues: CASSQDRSSGNTIYF. DNA for the CDR3: TGCGCCAGCAGCCAAGACAGAAGCTCTGGAAACACCATATATTTT.

The J gene is TRBJ1-4, the V gene TRBV6-1, with a tentative D call TRBD1 (6 bases). The CDR3 runs to 16 residues. Trimming pared 1 base from V and 8 bases from J, leaving 17 bases between. CDR1 MNHNS and CDR2 SASEGT come from the germline V gene. The CDR3: CASSEEGRGLGEKLFF. In nucleotides, the CDR3 is TGTGCCAGCAGTGAAGAGGGGCGGGGGCTCGGGGAAAAACTGTTTTTT.

The chain links TRBV9 to TRBJ1-3, with D unclear. From germline, CDR1 is SGDLS and CDR2 YYNGEE. CDR3 size: 15 residues. V was clipped by 0 bases and J by 0 bases, with 7 bases between them. Here the CDR3 reads CASSVEGGSGNTIYF. CDR3 coding DNA: TGTGCCAGCAGCGTAGAGGGAGGCTCTGGAAACACCATATATTTT.

This clone was recorded at least ten times. V gene TRBV5-3 combines with J gene TRBJ1-2; perhaps TRBD1 as D (6 bases). TRBV5-3 counts as an open reading frame of uncertain function. The CDR3 totals 15 residues. Trimming cost V 4 bases and J 7 bases, with 20 bases left between them. The CDR3 sequence is CARSPRGGAGCGYTF. For the CDR3, the DNA is TGTGCCAGAAGCCCGAGGGGGGGCGCAGGGTGTGGCTACACCTTC.

This chain uses TRBV27 with TRBJ1-2; weak D call: TRBD1 (5 bases). V gave up 5 bases and J gave up 2 bases, with 12 bases separating them. This CDR3 is 14 amino acids long. Germline assignment: CDR1 MNHEY and CDR2 SMNVEV (reference sequence). This CDR3 is CASSPQGSNYGYTF. The CDR3 DNA follows: TGTGCCAGCAGTCCTCAGGGTTCCAACTATGGCTACACCTTC.

The rearrangement links TRBV2 to TRBJ1-1, with TRBD1 matching 7 bases. CDR3 size: 14 residues. J gave up 5 bases and V 7 bases, and 10 bases lay outside the gene matches. Germline-derived CDR1 and CDR2 are SNHLY and FYNNEI. The CDR3 here is CASTHSGGGTEAFF. DNA for the CDR3: TGTGCCAGCACGCATTCAGGGGGTGGGACTGAAGCTTTCTTT.

The chain links TRBV6-5 to TRBJ2-5; D possibly corresponds to TRBD2 (7 bases). V lost 8 bases to trimming and J lost 4 bases, with 20 bases between them. Germline CDR1 MNHEY, CDR2 SVGAGI. CDR3 size: 15 residues. The CDR3 region has the DNA TGTGCCAGCTTGGGGGGGGGCCTTTTTGGAGAGACCCAGTACTTC. Its translation is CASLGGGLFGETQYF.

Concerning this clone itself: This sample includes further DNA sequences coding for the same CDR3. The rearrangement joins TRBV2 to TRBJ1-1; 10 nucleotides line up with TRBD1. The CDR3 runs to 15 residues. V lost 6 bases to trimming and J lost 4 bases; unmatched junction nucleotides: 8. CDR1 is SNHLY and CDR2 is FYNNEI in the germline V gene. In DNA form, the CDR3 reads TGTGCCAGCAGAGGGACAGGGGCTTCCGGCACTGAAGCTTTCTTT. This translates into CASRGTGASGTEAFF.

This clone was picked up a small number of times. V usage is TRBV6-5 and J usage is TRBJ2-7; possibly TRBD1 for D (6 bases). Deletions cut 8 bases from V and 2 bases from J, with 13 bases between. CDR3 length: 13 amino acids. Per germline, CDR1 MNHEY and CDR2 SVGAGI. The CDR3: CASQTGRAYEQYF. The CDR3 DNA sequence: TGTGCCAGCCAGACAGGCCGAGCCTACGAGCAGTACTTC.

V and J are TRBV4-3 and TRBJ2-1, with 9 positions matching TRBD2. In germline, CDR1 is LGHNA, CDR2 YSLEER. The CDR3 consists of 17 residues. V shed 0 bases and J 2 bases; nucleotides not matched to a gene: 5. CDR3 coding DNA: TGCGCCAGCAGCCAAGATTGGCTAGCGGGGACCTACAATGAGCAGTTCTTC. Protein product: CASSQDWLAGTYNEQFF.

The chain has TRBV5-8 and TRBJ1-2; maybe TRBD1 (5 bases). Trimming cost V 3 bases and J 7 bases, with 10 bases left between them. The CDR3 runs to 12 residues. Germline V lookup: CDR1 SGHTS, CDR2 YDEGEE. The CDR3 sequence is CASSWGRGGYTF. For the CDR3, the DNA is TGTGCCAGCAGCTGGGGTAGGGGTGGCTACACCTTC. The full variable domain, rest sourced from reference TRBV5-8 and TRBJ1-2, is EAGVTQSPTHLIKTRGQQATLRCSPISGHTSVYWYQQALGLGLQFLLWYDEGEERNRGNFPPRFSGRQFPNYSSELNVNALELEDSALYLCASSWGRGGYTFGSGTRLTVV.

The chain links TRBV7-2 to TRBJ2-7; the match to TRBD2 covers 7 bases. Germline V gene data show CDR1 as SGHTA and CDR2 as FQGNSA. J gave up 6 bases and V 0 bases, and 5 bases lay outside the gene matches. The CDR3 is 14 residues long. In DNA, the CDR3 is TGTGCCAGCAGCTTAGCGGGAGGGTTCGCCGAGCAGTACGTC. Translated, it gives CASSLAGGFAEQYV.

V and J are TRBV5-4 and TRBJ1-2; 7 nucleotides align to TRBD1. CDR1 is SGHNT and CDR2 is YYREEE in the germline V gene (reference sequence). The V and J ends lost 4 bases and 0 bases, in that order; junction bases with no gene match: 12. The CDR3 spans 17 residues. The CDR3 is CASSPRGTVLANYGYTF. In DNA form, the CDR3 reads TGTGCCAGCAGCCCTCGCGGGACAGTCCTAGCTAACTATGGCTACACCTTC.

The chain combines TRBV19 with TRBJ2-7; D is ambiguous. The CDR3 runs 14 residues. V gave up 3 bases and J gave up 1 base, with 10 bases separating them. CDR1 is LNHDA, CDR2 SQIVND, per germline (reference sequence). The CDR3, as DNA: TGTGCCAGTAGTATTGGAGTAGGATCCTACGAGCAGTACGTC. Its protein product is CASSIGVGSYEQYV.

The rearrangement links TRBV7-2 to TRBJ2-1; 7 nucleotides line up with TRBD1. V shed 5 bases and J 2 bases; nucleotides not matched to a gene: 3. The CDR3 runs 14 residues. The germline CDR1 and CDR2 sequences are SGHTA and FQGNSA. DNA for the CDR3: TGTGCCAGCAGCCACACAGGGGCCTACAATGAGCAGTTCTTC. Amino acid sequence: CASSHTGAYNEQFF.